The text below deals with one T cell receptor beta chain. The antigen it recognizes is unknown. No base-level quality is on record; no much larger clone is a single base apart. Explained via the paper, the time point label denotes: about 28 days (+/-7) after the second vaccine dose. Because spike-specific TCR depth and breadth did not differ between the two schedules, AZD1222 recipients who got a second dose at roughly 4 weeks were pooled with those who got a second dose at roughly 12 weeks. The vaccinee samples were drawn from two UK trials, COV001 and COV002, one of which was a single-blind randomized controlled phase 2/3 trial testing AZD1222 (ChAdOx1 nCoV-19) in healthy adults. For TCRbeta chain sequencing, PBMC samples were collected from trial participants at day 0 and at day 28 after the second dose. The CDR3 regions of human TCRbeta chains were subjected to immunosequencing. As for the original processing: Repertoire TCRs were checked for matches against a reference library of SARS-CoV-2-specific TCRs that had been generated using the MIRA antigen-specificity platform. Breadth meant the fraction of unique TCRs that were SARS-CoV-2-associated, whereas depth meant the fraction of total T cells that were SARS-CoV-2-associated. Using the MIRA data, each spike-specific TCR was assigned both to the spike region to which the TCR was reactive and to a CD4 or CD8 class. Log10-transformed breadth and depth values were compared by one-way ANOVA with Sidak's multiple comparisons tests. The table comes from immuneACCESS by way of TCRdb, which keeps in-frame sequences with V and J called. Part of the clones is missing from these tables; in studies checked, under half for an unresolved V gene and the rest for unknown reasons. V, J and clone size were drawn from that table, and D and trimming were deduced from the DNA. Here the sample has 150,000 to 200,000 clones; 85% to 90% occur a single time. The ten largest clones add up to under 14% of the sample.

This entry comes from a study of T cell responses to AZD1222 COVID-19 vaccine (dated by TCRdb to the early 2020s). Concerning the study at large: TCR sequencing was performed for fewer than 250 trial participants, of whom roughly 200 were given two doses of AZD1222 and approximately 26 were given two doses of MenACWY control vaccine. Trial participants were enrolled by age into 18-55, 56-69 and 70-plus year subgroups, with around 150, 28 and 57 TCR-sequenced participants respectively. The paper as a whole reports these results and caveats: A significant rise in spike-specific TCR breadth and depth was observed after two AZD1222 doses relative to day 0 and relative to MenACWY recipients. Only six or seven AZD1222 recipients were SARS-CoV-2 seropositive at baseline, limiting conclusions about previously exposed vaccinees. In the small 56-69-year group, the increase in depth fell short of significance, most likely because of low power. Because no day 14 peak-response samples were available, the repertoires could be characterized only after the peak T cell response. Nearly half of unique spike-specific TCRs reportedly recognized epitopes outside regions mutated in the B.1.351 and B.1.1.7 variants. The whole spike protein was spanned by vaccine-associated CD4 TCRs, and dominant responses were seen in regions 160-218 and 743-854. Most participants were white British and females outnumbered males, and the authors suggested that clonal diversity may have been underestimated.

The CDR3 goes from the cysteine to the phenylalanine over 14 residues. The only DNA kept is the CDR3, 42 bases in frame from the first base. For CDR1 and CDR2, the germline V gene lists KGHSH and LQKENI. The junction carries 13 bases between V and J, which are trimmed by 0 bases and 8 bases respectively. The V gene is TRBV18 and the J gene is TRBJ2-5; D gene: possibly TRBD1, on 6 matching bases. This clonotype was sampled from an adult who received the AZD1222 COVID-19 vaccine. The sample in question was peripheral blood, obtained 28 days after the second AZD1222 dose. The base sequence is TGTGCCAGCTCACCACCGTCAGGGACACTCACCCAGTACTTC. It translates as CASSPPSGTLTQYF.